A single T cell receptor (beta chain) is shown here with its context. Its antigen is unknown. Every specimen held between about 0.9-10 million cryopreserved PBMC. These were thawed and washed before DNA extraction. This sample is drawn from a study of long-term antiretroviral therapy in people with HIV. Germline V gene lookup returns CDR1 SGHDT and CDR2 YYEEEE. V was pared by 4 bases and J by 10 bases, with 8 bases of the junction left unmatched. The CDR3 runs to 13 residues. Runs used v3.0 of the immunoSEQ assay and were done at survey level. Clones were read by immunoSEQ multiplex PCR, and TCRdb kept only the in-frame ones, dropping some. The table lists under 25,000 clones, 80% to 90% of them singletons. Study findings and constraints: Once patients were on ART, diversity went higher but still fell short of transplant donor controls. Blood draws took place between the mid-2000s and the late 2010s and possibly involved older ART regimens.

The sequence derives from a woman aged 50 to 65 with HIV. J is TRBJ1-1 and V is TRBV5-6, with 9 bases fitting TRBD1. The material sequenced was unsorted PBMCs, taken 2.6 years after starting antiretroviral therapy. This CDR3 is CASSEGQGSGAFF. CDR3 nucleotides: TGTGCCAGCAGCGAAGGACAGGGGTCGGGAGCTTTCTTT.